What follows are 22 T cell receptor beta chains derived from one specimen sequenced in a study of response to subunit inactivated influenza vaccine (dated by TCRdb to the late 2010s). Libraries were made using RT-PCR. Sequencing relied on an Illumina HiSeq 2500. The raw public reads went through TCRdb reprocessing: fastp at Q25, MiXCR clone calling, in-frame beta chains kept. Records with the same CDR3 protein are collapsed into one entry carrying the most frequent genes and DNA. The sample profile shows hundreds of thousands of distinct CDR3 sequences; approximately 14% of them were found once. Approximately 10% of the sample is in the top ten clones. The specimen was PBMCs from blood, collected 11 to 12 days after vaccination. Source of these receptors: a man between 50 and 59 years old who received an inactivated influenza vaccine. Donor details come from another sample of the same person, matched by shared clones.

This clonotype was seen at least ten times. V is TRBV28 and J is TRBJ2-7, with TRBD2 matching over 7 bases. Germline lookup yields CDR1 MDHEN and CDR2 SYDVKM. Trimming removed 7 bases from V and 3 bases from J; junction bases left unmatched: 3. CDR3 length equals 12 residues. The CDR3 DNA sequence: TGTGCCAGCACCTCGGGGGGCTACGAGCAGTACTTC. Translation: CASTSGGYEQYF.

The chain recombines TRBV28 with TRBJ1-1, with D uncertain. Trimming stripped 6 bases from V and 0 bases from J, with 14 bases between. Germline CDR1 is MDHEN and CDR2 is SYDVKM. The CDR3 consists of 15 residues. The CDR3 reads CASSPFLQVNTEAFF. The DNA of the CDR3 is TGTGCCAGCAGCCCGTTTTTGCAGGTGAACACTGAAGCTTTCTTT.

On this clonotype itself: One junction end does not reproduce the germline sequence, and a read error may be involved. V and J are TRBV5-1 and TRBJ2-7; 11 bases are a match to TRBD1. This CDR3 has 14 amino acids. Germline V gives CDR1 SGHRS, CDR2 YFSETQ. The CDR3 nucleotides are TGCGCCAGCAGATTGGGACAGGGGGCCTACGAGCAGTACTTC. Protein: CASRLGQGAYEQYF.

The chain is built from TRBV28 and TRBJ2-3, with D possibly being TRBD2 (6 bases). V was pared by 5 bases and J by 5 bases, with 14 bases between. This CDR3 has 14 residues. Germline V gene lookup returns CDR1 MDHEN and CDR2 SYDVKM. The CDR3 region has the DNA TGTGCCAGCAGTCCCCGGGGAGCGGGAGATACGCAGTATTTT. Its protein is CASSPRGAGDTQYF.

The chain links TRBV11-2 to TRBJ1-4, with D unclear. Germline lookup yields CDR1 SGHAT and CDR2 FQNNGV. V lost 5 bases and J 7 bases, leaving 17 bases between the germline ends. The CDR3 totals 15 residues. The CDR3 coding sequence is TGTGCCAGCAGCGACCCTCGCGGGCTTCGTGAAAAACTGTTTTTT. Residues: CASSDPRGLREKLFF.

This clonotype was found a few times. CDR3 sequence: CASSIQRLNEQFF. DNA of the CDR3: TGTGCCAGCAGCATACAACGTCTGAATGAGCAGTTCTTC. The chain carries TRBV6-2 or TRBV6-3 and TRBJ2-1, with D unresolved. The V end lost 6 bases, the J end lost 7 bases, and 13 bases lay between the germline ends. The CDR3 extends over 13 amino acids. Germline V gene sequence: CDR1 MNHEY, CDR2 SVGEGT.

The chain employs TRBV3-1 and TRBJ2-7; the D is unclear. Germline CDR1 and CDR2: LGHDT and YNNKEL (reference sequence). Trimming removed 2 bases from V and 1 base from J, with 6 bases in between. This CDR3 comprises 13 residues. CDR3 in DNA: TGTGCCAGCAGCCAACTGGGGTCCTACGAGCAGTACTTC. Translation: CASSQLGSYEQYF.

This clonotype was seen more than once but under ten times. The V and J genes are TRBV7-2 and TRBJ2-1; D gene ambiguous. CDR3 length: 13 residues. The ends were cut back, 5 bases at V and 10 bases at J, with 15 bases in the middle. CDR1 and CDR2 (germline): SGHTA, FQGNSA. Written as DNA, the CDR3 is TGTGCCAGCAGCCTAGGTAGGGTAGGGGAGCAGTTCTTC. This gives the protein CASSLGRVGEQFF.

The genes are TRBV7-9 and TRBJ2-1; D gene ambiguous. V was cut by 5 bases and J by 8 bases, with 19 bases left in between. CDR1 is SEHNR, CDR2 FQNEAQ, per germline (reference sequence). The CDR3 has 15 amino acids. The CDR3 nucleotides read TGTGCCAGCAGCACCGTTGCCGGGCCTGGGGATGAGCAGTTCTTC. Its protein product is CASSTVAGPGDEQFF.

In its sample, this clonotype was seen a few times. The V and J genes are TRBV5-1 and TRBJ2-1; 11 nucleotides align to TRBD1. The CDR3 covers 15 residues. The V gene end was trimmed by 4 bases and the J gene end by 7 bases; junction bases not matched to a gene: 7. The germline V gene has CDR1 SGHRS and CDR2 YFSETQ. For the CDR3, the DNA is TGCGCCAGCAGCCCGGACAGGGGGCCTTGGAATGAGCAGTTCTTC. Translation: CASSPDRGPWNEQFF.

This clonotype was detected a few times. This chain links TRBV4-3 with TRBJ2-7; D is undetermined. The CDR3 is 15 residues long. The V end lost 0 bases, the J end lost 0 bases, and 9 bases lay between the germline ends. In germline, CDR1 is LGHNA, CDR2 YSLEER. The CDR3 DNA reads as TGCGCCAGCAGCCAAGATGATCAACTCTCCTACGAGCAGTACTTC. Protein: CASSQDDQLSYEQYF.

This chain joins TRBV5-1 and TRBJ2-1; D gene ambiguous. V gave up 0 bases and J gave up 7 bases, with 8 bases separating them. CDR1 SGHRS and CDR2 YFSETQ come from the germline V gene. The CDR3 spans 13 residues. CDR3 sequence (DNA): TGCGCCAGCAGCTTGGTTCGGGCTAATGAGCAGTTCTTC. Encoded protein: CASSLVRANEQFF.

This clonotype was picked up a small number of times. The rearrangement links TRBV7-3 to TRBJ2-2, with D hard to call. From germline, CDR1 is SGHTA and CDR2 FQGTGA. Trimming took off 0 bases at V and 0 bases at J, with 8 bases between the two ends. This CDR3 is 16 amino acids long. The CDR3 here is CASSLTDAANTGELFF. DNA of the CDR3: TGTGCCAGCAGCTTAACGGACGCGGCGAACACCGGGGAGCTGTTTTTT. The full variable domain, completed using reference TRBV7-3 and TRBJ2-2, is GAGVSQTPSNKVTEKGKYVELRCDPISGHTALYWYRQSLGQGPEFLIYFQGTGAADDSGLPNDRFFAVRPEGSVSTLKIQRTERGDSAVYLCASSLTDAANTGELFFGEGSRLTVL.

This clonotype was detected only a few times. The genes are TRBV10-3 and TRBJ2-5; 9 bases line up with TRBD2. The CDR3 has 15 residues. CDR1 ENHRY and CDR2 SYGVKD come from the germline V gene. J gave up 2 bases and V 2 bases, and 3 bases lay outside the gene matches. The CDR3 DNA is TGTGCCATCAGTGAGCGCGGGGGGGGACAAGAGACCCAGTACTTC. Translated: CAISERGGGQETQYF.

This clonotype turned up a few times. V and J are TRBV6-1 and TRBJ2-3, with D perhaps TRBD1 (6 bases). Between the trimmed V and J ends, which lost 4 bases and 2 bases, there was a span of 10 bases. Per germline, CDR1 MNHNS and CDR2 SASEGT. The CDR3 consists of 14 residues. The CDR3 sequence: CASSVRTVTDTQYF. CDR3 coding DNA: TGTGCCAGCAGTGTCAGGACAGTCACAGATACGCAGTATTTT.

A few counts support this clonotype. This chain links TRBV24-1 with TRBJ2-3; D is perhaps TRBD2 (6 bases). The CDR3 loop spans 15 amino acids. Germline loops: CDR1 KGHDR, CDR2 SFDVKD. Trimming stripped 4 bases from V and 2 bases from J, with 12 bases between. This CDR3 reads CATSESGGITDTQYF. The CDR3 region has the DNA TGTGCCACCAGTGAGTCGGGCGGGATCACAGATACGCAGTATTTT.

The rearrangement joins TRBV5-1 to TRBJ2-1; D may be TRBD2 (5 bases). The CDR3 extends over 15 amino acids. V was cut by 0 bases and J by 5 bases, with 12 bases left in between. CDR1 is SGHRS and CDR2 is YFSETQ in the germline V gene. The CDR3 protein is CASSLGGFGNNEQFF. The CDR3 DNA reads TGCGCCAGCAGCTTGGGAGGGTTTGGAAACAATGAGCAGTTCTTC.

This clonotype was seen more than once but under ten times. This chain connects TRBV9 to TRBJ2-2, with TRBD1 matching 9 bases. V shed 3 bases and J 4 bases; nucleotides not matched to a gene: 10. Germline V gene data show CDR1 as SGDLS and CDR2 as YYNGEE. The CDR3 runs to 17 residues. For the CDR3, the DNA is TGTGCCAGCAGCGCGACAAACAGGGGGCTGCGCACCGGGGAGCTGTTTTTT. This codes for CASSATNRGLRTGELFF.

The table lists this clonotype with a few counts. The J gene is TRBJ1-1, the V gene TRBV6-5; 7 bases match TRBD1. V lost 9 bases to trimming and J lost 4 bases; unmatched junction nucleotides: 5. CDR1 and CDR2 from the germline V gene are MNHEY and SVGAGI. The CDR3 consists of 12 residues. The CDR3 coding sequence is TGTGCCAGGACAGGGCGGAGCACTGAAGCTTTCTTT. Amino acids: CARTGRSTEAFF.

This clonotype appeared a few times. At one end the junction does not follow the germline gene, possibly because of a read error. The rearrangement links TRBV7-7 to TRBJ2-1, with 7 bases aligning to TRBD1. Looked up from germline, CDR1 is SSHAT and CDR2 is FNYEAQ (reference sequence). The CDR3 sequence is 16 residues long. CDR3 nucleotide sequence: TGTGCTAGCAGCCCCCAAAAGACAGGGACCTACAATGAGCAGTTCTTC. It codes for CASSPQKTGTYNEQFF.

This clonotype was counted between two and nine times. The chain couples TRBV9 to TRBJ2-7, with TRBD1 matching 9 bases. This CDR3 is 15 amino acids long. The junction had 7 bases not matched to a gene; V was cut back by 3 bases and J by 3 bases. In germline, CDR1 is SGDLS, CDR2 YYNGEE. The CDR3 DNA sequence: TGTGCCAGCAGCGCGGGGACAGGGTGGGGCTACGAGCAGTACTTC. It encodes CASSAGTGWGYEQYF.

Only a few counts were recorded for this clonotype. The J gene is TRBJ2-7, the V gene TRBV9; D might be TRBD1 or TRBD2, each matching 5 bases. Germline CDR1 is SGDLS and CDR2 is YYNGEE. This CDR3 is built from 15 residues. V was shortened by 4 bases and J by 3 bases, with 17 bases between the two germline ends. The CDR3 spells CASSLMGDHLYEQYF. The DNA for the CDR3 is TGTGCCAGCAGCCTTATGGGGGACCACCTCTACGAGCAGTACTTC.